These T cell receptor beta chains were read from a single sample in a study of OX40 agonist ivuxolimab in advanced cancers. TCRdb's copy holds only in-frame clones and misses some; the assay was immunoSEQ multiplex PCR. The sample has tens of thousands of clones, approximately 80% seen once. The input for sequencing was CD4+ or CD8+ T cells sorted from blood, taken in a trial of the OX40 agonist ivuxolimab. The receptors shown here come from an adult with an advanced solid tumor such as melanoma, head and neck, liver or kidney cancer. The CDR3 runs from the conserved cysteine through the conserved F or W. Fields, in order: CDR3 protein, CDR3 DNA, clone size, J gene, D gene, V gene. D genes are given only for firm matches. A clone size is listed for some rows: how often the clone was seen (once, few, many), or a class if it is expanded.

CASSSRDREPDTQYF | TGTGCCAGCAGTTCCCGGGACAGGGAACCAGATACGCAGTATTTT | - | TRBJ2-3 | TRBD1 | TRBV6-5
CASSYDRHYGYTF | TGTGCCAGCAGTTATGACAGACACTATGGCTACACCTTC | - | TRBJ1-2 | - | TRBV6-5
CTSSKFRVGTGELFF | TGCACCAGCAGCAAATTTAGGGTCGGCACCGGGGAGCTGTTTTTT | - | TRBJ2-2 | - | TRBV1
CASSLRRTNEKLFF | TGTGCCAGCAGCTTGAGGAGGACTAATGAAAAACTGTTTTTT | once | TRBJ1-4 | - | TRBV7-9
CASSLRQGNEQFF | TGTGCCAGCAGCTTACGACAGGGGAATGAGCAGTTCTTC | - | TRBJ2-1 | TRBD1 | TRBV11-2
CASSPTGTTTYEQYF | TGTGCCAGCTCACCAACCGGGACGACGACCTACGAGCAGTACTTC | few | TRBJ2-7 | - | TRBV18
CASSYPTGNTEAFF | TGTGCCAGCAGCTACCCTACAGGGAACACTGAAGCTTTCTTT | - | TRBJ1-1 | - | TRBV5-6
CASSNRDIRGEQYF | TGTGCCAGCAGCAACCGGGACATACGAGGCGAGCAGTACTTC | once | TRBJ2-7 | - | TRBV7-2
CASSLEGRQQETQYF | TGTGCCAGCAGCTTAGAGGGGCGACAGCAAGAGACCCAGTACTTC | - | TRBJ2-5 | - | TRBV11-1
CASSLEGTLAFF | TGCGCCAGCAGCTTGGAAGGGACTCTTGCTTTCTTT | once | TRBJ1-1 | - | TRBV5-1
CASSSIRGGEQYF | TGTGCCAGCAGCTCGATCAGGGGTGGCGAGCAGTACTTC | - | TRBJ2-7 | - | TRBV5-6
CASSVAGQGGYYEQYF | TGTGCCAGCAGCGTAGCTGGACAGGGGGGGTACTACGAGCAGTACTTC | - | TRBJ2-7 | TRBD1 | TRBV9
CASSAHTGELFF | TGTGCCAGCAGCGCCCACACCGGGGAGCTGTTTTTT | - | TRBJ2-2 | - | TRBV11-3
CASSTRQGAGDEQYF | TGTGCCAGCAGCACCCGACAGGGGGCGGGGGACGAGCAGTACTTC | - | TRBJ2-7 | TRBD1 | TRBV9
CASSLSREQFF | TGTGCCAGCAGCTTATCGAGGGAGCAGTTCTTC | - | TRBJ2-1 | - | TRBV5-6
CASSVGGLLHSQETQYF | TGTGCCAGCAGCGTAGGGGGACTCCTACATTCCCAAGAGACCCAGTACTTC | - | TRBJ2-5 | - | TRBV9
CASSVEGIGEKLFF | TGTGCCAGCAGCGTAGAGGGGATAGGTGAAAAACTGTTTTTT | - | TRBJ1-4 | - | TRBV9
CASSRGQGFNQPQHF | TGTGCCAGCAGTAGGGGACAGGGTTTCAATCAGCCCCAGCATTTT | - | TRBJ1-5 | TRBD1 | TRBV2
CASSLAAGANEQFF | TGTGCCAGCAGCTTAGCGGCGGGAGCCAATGAGCAGTTCTTC | - | TRBJ2-1 | TRBD2 | TRBV7-2
CASSLSRSGNQPQHF | TGTGCCAGCAGTTTGTCCAGGTCGGGCAATCAGCCCCAGCATTTT | medium-sized | TRBJ1-5 | - | TRBV27
CASRQGHGYTF | TGTGCCAGCAGGCAAGGGCATGGCTACACCTTC | few | TRBJ1-2 | - | TRBV6-5
CASSLDPGTGGSPLHF | TGTGCCAGCAGCTTAGATCCCGGGACAGGTGGTTCACCCCTCCACTTT | - | TRBJ1-6 | TRBD1 | TRBV13
CSVHRGQGGETQYF | TGCAGCGTTCACCGCGGACAGGGGGGGGAGACCCAGTACTTC | - | TRBJ2-5 | TRBD1 | TRBV29-1
CASSLVVRSTDTQYF | TGTGCCAGCAGCTTGGTGGTCCGTAGCACAGATACGCAGTATTTT | - | TRBJ2-3 | - | TRBV5-4
CASSRGGQGGGYTF | TGTGCCAGCAGCCGAGGGGGGCAGGGTGGTGGCTACACCTTC | - | TRBJ1-2 | - | TRBV2
CASSQDETGGGYTF | TGCGCCAGCAGCCAAGATGAGACAGGGGGCGGCTACACCTTC | - | TRBJ1-2 | TRBD1 | TRBV4-3
CASSLQLEQFF | TGTGCCAGCAGTTTGCAGCTAGAGCAGTTCTTC | - | TRBJ2-1 | - | TRBV28
CASSEDGRGQQFF | TGTGCCAGCAGCGAGGACGGCCGGGGTCAGCAGTTCTTC | - | TRBJ2-1 | - | TRBV27
CASSEYKNTGELFF | TGCGCCAGCAGTGAATATAAGAACACCGGGGAGCTGTTTTTT | - | TRBJ2-2 | - | TRBV10-2
CASSILHRVTYNEQFF | TGTGCCAGCAGCATACTACATCGCGTGACCTACAATGAGCAGTTCTTC | - | TRBJ2-1 | - | TRBV7-9
CASSEREGLAEAFF | TGTGCCAGCAGTGAACGTGAGGGGCTGGCTGAAGCTTTCTTT | - | TRBJ1-1 | - | TRBV6-1
CASLDSLNTEAFF | TGTGCCAGCCTGGACAGCCTGAACACTGAAGCTTTCTTT | - | TRBJ1-1 | - | TRBV6-8
CASSPMFSARWMNEQFF | TGTGCCAGCAGCCCAATGTTTTCAGCGAGGTGGATGAATGAGCAGTTCTTC | - | TRBJ2-1 | - | TRBV7-2
CASSDFLGQTNEKLFF | TGCGCCAGCAGCGACTTTCTAGGACAGACAAATGAAAAACTGTTTTTT | - | TRBJ1-4 | - | TRBV4-3
CASRGMGTGELFF | TGTGCCAGCAGGGGGATGGGTACCGGGGAGCTGTTTTTT | once | TRBJ2-2 | - | TRBV2
CASIGSGNTIYF | TGTGCCAGCATCGGGTCTGGAAACACCATATATTTT | - | TRBJ1-3 | - | TRBV6-5
CASSQSQRGGNEQFF | TGTGCCAGCAGCCAATCCCAGCGGGGGGGGAATGAGCAGTTCTTC | - | TRBJ2-1 | TRBD2 | TRBV4-2